This T cell receptor (beta chain) was captured by sequencing in a study of blood T cell repertoires in COVID-19. Study in general: Some COVID-19 samples were acute and others convalescent; all came from the United States, Italy and Spain. T cells, B-cell-depleted T cells, or PBMCs provided the cDNA or gDNA that served as material.

In the original processing: Reference gene primer amplification yielded estimated nucleated cell counts. Sequenced by immunoSEQ multiplex PCR; TCRdb stores in-frame clones only, minus some. Clone size and V and J calls were adopted from that table, with D and trimming inferred from the DNA. The sample lists 150,000 to 200,000 clones; roughly 89% were seen once. CDR3 size: 14 residues. V and J are TRBV21-1 and TRBJ2-3; whether TRBD2, the table's D call, matches the DNA was not checked. TRBV21-1 is recorded as a pseudogene. The TCR was taken from a man younger than 35 with active or convalescent COVID-19. Sequencing used peripheral blood. The CDR3 loop reads CASREFINTDTQYF. CDR3 in DNA: TGTGCCAGCAGGGAGTTCATTAACACAGATACGCAGTATTTT.